Shown below are 32 T cell receptor beta chains from a single sample sequenced in a study of blood T cell repertoires in COVID-19. The protocol was immunoSEQ multiplex PCR, while the TCRdb copy is restricted to in-frame clones and leaves out a portion. The table lists roughly 20,000 clones, more than 85% of them singletons. Sequenced input: peripheral blood. All receptors come from a man between 65 and 79 years old with active COVID-19.

In this sample, this clone turned up once. The chain employs TRBV18 and TRBJ2-7; 8 bases align to TRBD1. The CDR3 contains 15 residues. The V gene's germline CDR1 is KGHSH and CDR2 LQKENI. V lost 0 bases, J lost 4 bases, and 5 bases stayed unmatched. CDR3 sequence: CASSPPNRGSYEQYF. CDR3 DNA sequence: TGTGCCAGCTCACCACCGAACAGGGGGTCTTACGAGCAGTACTTC.

The chain couples TRBV11-2 to TRBJ1-1, with a weak D call TRBD1 (5 bases). The CDR3 is made up of 15 amino acids. CDR1 and CDR2 (germline): SGHAT, FQNNGV. The V gene lost 5 bases and the J gene lost 2 bases, with 15 bases spanning the gap. CDR3 sequence (DNA): TGTGCCAGCAGCGAGATGGGGCAGGCTAACACTGAAGCTTTCTTT. This gives the protein CASSEMGQANTEAFF.

V and J are TRBV6-2 or TRBV6-3 and TRBJ2-5, with a tentative D call TRBD2 (6 bases). This CDR3 is 15 amino acids long. Trimming cost V 6 bases and J 5 bases, with 19 bases left between them. CDR1 and CDR2 from the germline V gene are MNHEY and SVGEGT. CDR3 in DNA: TGTGCCAGCAGCCGCGGCGCGGGGCTGGGGGAGACCCAGTACTTC. Residues: CASSRGAGLGETQYF.

The rearrangement links TRBV4-2 to TRBJ1-2; TRBD1 agrees at 9 bases. The length of the CDR3 is 14 residues. CDR1 is LGHNA and CDR2 is YNFKEQ in the germline V gene. With V trimmed by 4 bases and J by 7 bases, 7 bases remained unmatched. CDR3 bases: TGTGCCAGCAGCCCTCCGGGACAGGGCGCTGGCTACACCTTC. Its protein is CASSPPGQGAGYTF.

The genes are TRBV6-2 or TRBV6-3 and TRBJ2-7; 9 bases are shared with TRBD1. V lost 2 bases to trimming and J lost 4 bases; unmatched junction nucleotides: 15. Germline V gene lookup returns CDR1 MNHEY and CDR2 SVGEGT. This CDR3 is built from 18 residues. Here the CDR3 reads CASSYDLATGTGMYEQYF. In DNA, the CDR3 is TGTGCCAGCAGTTACGATTTGGCCACCGGGACAGGGATGTACGAGCAGTACTTC.

The chain links TRBV24-1 to TRBJ2-1, with D perhaps matching TRBD2 (6 bases). The CDR3 sequence is 17 residues long. Trimming stripped 0 bases from V and 9 bases from J, with 20 bases between. Germline lookup yields CDR1 KGHDR and CDR2 SFDVKD. For the CDR3, the DNA is TGTGCCACCAGTGATTTGTCGGGGGAAGGTTACTACGGTGAGCAGTTCTTC. Translated, it gives CATSDLSGEGYYGEQFF.

The rearrangement joins TRBV20-1 to TRBJ2-6; D possibly corresponds to TRBD1 (5 bases). CDR1 DFQATT and CDR2 SNEGSKA come from the germline V gene (reference sequence). This CDR3 spans 14 amino acids. Trimming left V 3 bases short and J 1 base short, with 7 bases between. CDR3: CSASPGSGANVLTF. DNA of the CDR3: TGCAGTGCTAGTCCAGGGTCTGGGGCCAACGTCCTGACTTTC.

A note on this clone: The junction shows a germline mismatch at one end, possibly a read error. The chain employs TRBV2 and TRBJ1-5, with D tentatively TRBD1 (5 bases). The CDR3 length is 15 residues. Germline loops: CDR1 SNHLY, CDR2 FYNNEI. In DNA form, the CDR3 reads TGTGCCAGCAGAGAAGACAGTTATAGCAATCAGCCCCAGCATTTT. Translation: CASREDSYSNQPQHF.

The gene calls are TRBV28 and TRBJ2-7; maybe TRBD1 (5 bases). Germline V gene data show CDR1 as MDHEN and CDR2 as SYDVKM. The ends were cut back, 5 bases at V and 0 bases at J, with 14 bases in the middle. This CDR3 comprises 15 residues. The CDR3 DNA is TGTGCCAGCAGTGCACCCCAGGGATTCTCCTACGAGCAGTACTTC. This encodes CASSAPQGFSYEQYF.

The gene calls are TRBV19 and TRBJ2-3; 13 nucleotides match TRBD2. Germline trimming cut 5 bases from V and 3 bases from J; bases unmatched to any gene: 5. Germline assignment: CDR1 LNHDA and CDR2 SQIVND (reference sequence). The CDR3 length is 16 residues. The CDR3 nucleotides read TGTGCCAGTAGTGGACTAGCGGGGGACATAACAGATACGCAGTATTTT. Translation gives CASSGLAGDITDTQYF.

This clone was counted once. The gene calls are TRBV20-1 and TRBJ2-1, with a weak D call TRBD2 (5 bases). The CDR3 covers 10 residues. The germline gives CDR1 DFQATT, CDR2 SNEGSKA (reference sequence). Trimming took 4 bases from V and 12 from J, leaving 10 bases between them. The CDR3 loop reads CSANREGQFF. CDR3 sequence (DNA): TGCAGTGCTAACCGGGAAGGGCAGTTCTTC.

The rearrangement links TRBV9 to TRBJ1-4, with D perhaps matching TRBD1 (5 bases). Trimming pared 5 bases from V and 7 bases from J, leaving 15 bases between. Germline V gene sequence: CDR1 SGDLS, CDR2 YYNGEE. CDR3 length: 14 residues. The CDR3 DNA reads as TGTGCCAGCAGTGCAGGAAGGGGAGGTGAAAAACTGTTTTTT. It codes for CASSAGRGGEKLFF.

In DNA, the CDR3 is TGTGCCAGCCGAGCAGGGCCCAATCAGCCCCAGCATTTT. Translating gives CASRAGPNQPQHF. The chain joins TRBV6-5 to TRBJ1-5; a weak D match, TRBD1 (5 bases). Germline V gene data show CDR1 as MNHEY and CDR2 as SVGAGI. The V end was cut by 8 bases, the J end by 3 bases, with 11 bases between. The CDR3 loop spans 13 amino acids.

J is TRBJ1-1 and V is TRBV11-1; D is possibly TRBD1 (6 bases). Germline lookup yields CDR1 SGHAT and CDR2 FQDESV (reference sequence). The CDR3 runs 12 residues. Trimming cost V 6 bases and J 6 bases, with 11 bases left between them. In nucleotides, the CDR3 is TGTGCCAGCAGAACCCGGACAGCTGAAGCTTTCTTT. Its translation is CASRTRTAEAFF.

This chain joins TRBV4-3 and TRBJ1-2; possible D gene TRBD1, 5 bases. Germline loops: CDR1 LGHNA, CDR2 YSLEER. The length of the CDR3 is 19 residues. Trimming took 3 bases from V and 4 from J, leaving 27 bases between them. The DNA for the CDR3 is TGCGCCAGCAGCCAGTCGTCAGGGAATGTTCGGATAGGCGCCTATGGCTACACCTTC. Translation gives CASSQSSGNVRIGAYGYTF.

The V call is TRBV7-2, the J call TRBJ2-5; D is possibly TRBD2 (6 bases). Germline lookup yields CDR1 SGHTA and CDR2 FQGNSA. V shed 5 bases and J shed 7 bases, with 11 bases lying between them. The CDR3 totals 12 residues. The CDR3 here is CASSPMGGTQYF. The CDR3 DNA reads TGTGCCAGCAGCCCGATGGGGGGGACCCAGTACTTC.

The chain carries TRBV28 and TRBJ1-6, with no clear D. The V gene lost 7 bases and the J gene lost 10 bases, with 17 bases spanning the gap. This CDR3 is built from 14 residues. Per germline, CDR1 MDHEN and CDR2 SYDVKM. CDR3: CASTETGATSPLHF. CDR3 sequence (DNA): TGTGCCAGCACGGAAACGGGAGCCACCTCACCCCTCCACTTT.

V is TRBV4-1 and J is TRBJ2-5; D possibly corresponds to TRBD1 (5 bases). This CDR3 is built from 14 residues. Germline CDR1 reads MGHRA; CDR2 reads YSYEKL. Trimming took off 1 base at V and 1 base at J, with 7 bases between the two ends. Written as DNA, the CDR3 is TGCGCCAGCAGCCAAGGACAGCTCCAAGAGACCCAGTACTTC. Amino acids: CASSQGQLQETQYF.

The CDR3 region is CASSLVGYEQYF. CDR3 bases: TGTGCCAGCAGCTTGGTCGGGTACGAGCAGTACTTC. This sequence joins TRBV5-6 and TRBJ2-7, with unresolved D. V lost 0 bases to trimming and J lost 4 bases, with 5 bases between them. The CDR3 has 12 amino acids. Germline-derived CDR1 and CDR2 are SGHDT and YYEEEE.

The V and J genes are TRBV14 and TRBJ1-2, with D maybe TRBD1 (6 bases). CDR3 length equals 13 residues. V dropped 4 bases and J dropped 5 bases, with 11 bases sitting between them. Germline V gene lookup returns CDR1 SGHDN and CDR2 FVKESK. The CDR3 spells CASSLTGIYGYTF. CDR3 DNA sequence: TGTGCCAGCAGCCTAACAGGGATTTATGGCTACACCTTC.

The genes are TRBV19 and TRBJ2-1, with 12 nucleotides matching TRBD2. Germline-derived CDR1 and CDR2 are LNHDA and SQIVND (reference sequence). J was trimmed by 5 bases and V by 4 bases; bases with no gene match: 18. This CDR3 comprises 20 residues. CDR3 bases: TGTGCCAGTAGTACAAAATCTAGCGGGAGGGCCTCCATCCTGGACAATGAGCAGTTCTTC. Protein: CASSTKSSGRASILDNEQFF. Complete variable domain (other parts from reference TRBV19 and TRBJ2-1): DGGITQSPKYLFRKEGQNVTLSCEQNLNHDAMYWYRQDPGQGLRLIYYSQIVNDFQKGDIAEGYSVSREKKESFPLTVTSAQKNPTAFYLCASSTKSSGRASILDNEQFFGPGTRLTVL.

J is TRBJ2-1 and V is TRBV18; 13 positions agree with TRBD2. The CDR3 has 17 residues. V gave up 4 bases and J gave up 7 bases; unmatched junction bases: 10. The germline V gene has CDR1 KGHSH and CDR2 LQKENI. The CDR3 sequence is CASSLKVGTSGKNEQFF. The CDR3 nucleotides read TGTGCCAGCTCACTAAAGGTAGGGACTAGCGGGAAGAATGAGCAGTTCTTC.

This clone was seen just once. The chain uses TRBV2 and TRBJ2-3, with D unresolved. In germline, CDR1 is SNHLY, CDR2 FYNNEI. Trimming took 5 bases from V and 6 from J, leaving 6 bases between them. This CDR3 contains 11 residues. The CDR3 DNA follows: TGTGCCAGCAGTTTCGAGGATACGCAGTATTTT. Its translation is CASSFEDTQYF.

The rearrangement joins TRBV6-5 to TRBJ1-1; D not certain. The V end was cut by 6 bases, the J end by 0 bases, with 11 bases between. Germline V gives CDR1 MNHEY, CDR2 SVGAGI. The CDR3 has 14 amino acids. CDR3 sequence: CASSRHTVNTEAFF. The CDR3 DNA sequence: TGTGCCAGCAGCCGACATACCGTGAACACTGAAGCTTTCTTT.

The gene calls are TRBV28 and TRBJ2-1; 10 nucleotides match TRBD2. The CDR3 has 17 residues. After removal of 5 bases from V and 4 bases from J, the junction contained 11 bases not matched to a gene. CDR1 is MDHEN and CDR2 is SYDVKM in the germline V gene. The CDR3 DNA is TGTGCCAGCAGTAGCGGGAGGGCTAGGGGGATATACAATGAGCAGTTCTTC. This translates into CASSSGRARGIYNEQFF.

In DNA, the CDR3 is TGTGCCATCAGTGAACCACTAGCGGGGCCTTCGGTTGAGCAGTTCTTC. This encodes CAISEPLAGPSVEQFF. V and J are TRBV10-3 and TRBJ2-1; 10 nucleotides line up with TRBD2. Per the germline V gene, CDR1 is ENHRY and CDR2 is SYGVKD. The CDR3 is made up of 16 amino acids. J lost 9 bases, V lost 3 bases, and 11 bases had no gene match.

The chain joins TRBV28 to TRBJ2-7; TRBD1 aligns across 9 bases. Germline CDR1 MDHEN, CDR2 SYDVKM. The CDR3 contains 17 residues. V lost 5 bases and J lost 5; bases outside the gene matches: 16. This chain's CDR3 is CASSPPASGTGFHEQYF. Written as DNA, the CDR3 is TGTGCCAGCAGTCCACCGGCGTCGGGGACAGGGTTCCACGAGCAGTACTTC.

The chain couples TRBV5-1 to TRBJ1-1; D is ambiguous. Germline CDR1 reads SGHRS; CDR2 reads YFSETQ. Trimming stripped 0 bases from V and 3 bases from J, with 12 bases between. The CDR3 extends over 15 amino acids. CDR3 nucleotides: TGCGCCAGCAGCTTGGACCCACGGGAGTACACTGAAGCTTTCTTT. Translating it yields CASSLDPREYTEAFF.

The rearrangement links TRBV5-1 to TRBJ2-3, with D possibly matching TRBD1 (7 bases). V was shortened by 4 bases and J by 5 bases, with 14 bases between the two germline ends. Germline V gene data show CDR1 as SGHRS and CDR2 as YFSETQ. The CDR3 contains 14 residues. This chain's CDR3 is CASSPGQEGDTQYF. The CDR3 DNA follows: TGCGCCAGCAGCCCCGGACAGGAGGGAGATACGCAGTATTTT.

CDR3 in DNA: TGTGCCAACTCGGCTAGCAGCACAGATACGCAGTATTTT. Its protein product is CANSASSTDTQYF. V gene TRBV6-5 combines with J gene TRBJ2-3, with D possibly matching TRBD2 (5 bases). V was cut by 10 bases and J by 0 bases, with 11 bases left in between. The CDR3 is 13 residues long. Germline assignment: CDR1 MNHEY and CDR2 SVGAGI.

The chain is built from TRBV9 and TRBJ2-3; 9 bases are shared with TRBD2. V lost 4 bases, J lost 3 bases, and 12 bases stayed unmatched. Germline loops: CDR1 SGDLS, CDR2 YYNGEE. CDR3 length: 17 amino acids. CDR3 bases: TGTGCCAGCAGCAAAAGACTAGCGGAGATGGGAACAGATACGCAGTATTTT. It translates to CASSKRLAEMGTDTQYF.

The chain joins TRBV7-8 to TRBJ2-3; D might be TRBD2 (6 bases). Germline V gene lookup returns CDR1 SGHVS and CDR2 FQNEAQ. The length of the CDR3 is 14 residues. V lost 3 bases to trimming and J lost 3 bases, with 10 bases between them. Here the CDR3 DNA reads TGTGCCAGCAGCTTGGCACTAGCTACAGATACGCAGTATTTT. Its translation: CASSLALATDTQYF.